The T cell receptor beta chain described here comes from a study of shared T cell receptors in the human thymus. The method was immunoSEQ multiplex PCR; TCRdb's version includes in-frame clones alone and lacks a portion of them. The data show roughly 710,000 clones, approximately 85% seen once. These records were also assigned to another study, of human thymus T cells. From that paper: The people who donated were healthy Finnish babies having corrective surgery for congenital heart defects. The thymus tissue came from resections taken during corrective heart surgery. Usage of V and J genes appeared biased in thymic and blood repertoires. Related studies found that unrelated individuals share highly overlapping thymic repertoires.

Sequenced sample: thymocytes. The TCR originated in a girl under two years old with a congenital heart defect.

CDR3 residues: CASSQEKSTEAFF. The DNA for the CDR3 is TGCGCCAGCAGCCAAGAGAAGAGCACTGAAGCTTTCTTT. The rearrangement uses TRBV4-3 and TRBJ1-1, with D uncertain. Germline V gives CDR1 LGHNA, CDR2 YSLEER. V lost 0 bases and J lost 4, with 6 bases in between. This CDR3 contains 13 residues.